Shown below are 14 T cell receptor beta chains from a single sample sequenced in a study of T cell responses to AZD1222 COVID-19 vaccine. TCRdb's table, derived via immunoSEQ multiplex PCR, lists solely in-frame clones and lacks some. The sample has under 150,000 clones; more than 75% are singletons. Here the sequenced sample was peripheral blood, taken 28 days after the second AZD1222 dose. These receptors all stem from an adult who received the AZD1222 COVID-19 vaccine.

DNA for the CDR3: TGTGCCATCAGTGAGTCGAGGCTAGCCAAAAACATTCAGTACTTC. The encoded protein is CAISESRLAKNIQYF. The chain uses TRBV10-3 and TRBJ2-4; no clear D gene. The V gene lost 0 bases and the J gene lost 0 bases, with 6 bases spanning the gap. The germline CDR1 and CDR2 sequences are ENHRY and SYGVKD. There are 15 residues in the CDR3.

CDR3: CASSPEDRGISEQYF. The CDR3 nucleotides are TGTGCCAGCAGCCCAGAAGACAGGGGGATCTCCGAGCAGTACTTC. The chain has TRBV11-3 and TRBJ2-7; 9 nucleotides line up with TRBD1. J lost 6 bases, V lost 5 bases, and 11 bases had no gene match. Germline CDR1 SGHNT, CDR2 YENEEA. The CDR3 spans 15 residues.

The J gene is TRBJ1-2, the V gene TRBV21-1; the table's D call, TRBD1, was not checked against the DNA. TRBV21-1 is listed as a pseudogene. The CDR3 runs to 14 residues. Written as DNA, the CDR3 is TGTGCCAGCAGCCCGACAGGTTCGGACTATGGCTACACCTTC. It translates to CASSPTGSDYGYTF.

The CDR3 here is CASSHGTGNTEAFF. CDR3 DNA sequence: TGTGCCAGCAGCCACGGGACAGGGAACACTGAAGCTTTCTTT. The rearrangement uses TRBV7-3 and TRBJ1-1; 8 bases map to TRBD1. The CDR3 loop spans 14 amino acids. After removal of 5 bases from V and 1 base from J, the junction contained 3 bases not matched to a gene. CDR1 and CDR2 (germline): SGHTA, FQGTGA. Complete variable domain (other parts from reference TRBV7-3 and TRBJ1-1): GAGVSQTPSNKVTEKGKYVELRCDPISGHTALYWYRQSLGQGPEFLIYFQGTGAADDSGLPNDRFFAVRPEGSVSTLKIQRTERGDSAVYLCASSHGTGNTEAFFGQGTRLTVV.

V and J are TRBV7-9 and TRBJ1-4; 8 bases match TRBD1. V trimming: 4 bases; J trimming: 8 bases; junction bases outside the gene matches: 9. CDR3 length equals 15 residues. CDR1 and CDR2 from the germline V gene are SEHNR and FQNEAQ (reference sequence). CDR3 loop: CASSSNTGGEEKLFF. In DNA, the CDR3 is TGTGCCAGCAGCTCAAATACAGGGGGGGAGGAAAAACTGTTTTTT.

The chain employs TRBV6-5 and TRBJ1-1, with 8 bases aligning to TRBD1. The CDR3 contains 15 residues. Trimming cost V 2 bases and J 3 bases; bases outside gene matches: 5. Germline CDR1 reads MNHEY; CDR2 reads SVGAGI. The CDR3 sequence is CASSYGDRGDTEAFF. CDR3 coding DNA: TGTGCCAGCAGTTACGGCGACAGGGGAGACACTGAAGCTTTCTTT.

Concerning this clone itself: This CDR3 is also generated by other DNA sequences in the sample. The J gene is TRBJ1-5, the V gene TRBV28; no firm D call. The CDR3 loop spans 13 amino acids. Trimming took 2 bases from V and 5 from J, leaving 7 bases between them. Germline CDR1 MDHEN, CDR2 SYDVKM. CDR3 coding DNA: TGTGCCAGCAGTTTACGCGGGGATCAGCCCCAGCATTTT. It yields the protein CASSLRGDQPQHF.

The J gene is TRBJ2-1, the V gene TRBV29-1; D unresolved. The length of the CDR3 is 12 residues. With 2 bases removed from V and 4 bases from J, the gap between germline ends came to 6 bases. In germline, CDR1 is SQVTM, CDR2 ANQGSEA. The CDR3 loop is CSVESDYNEQFF. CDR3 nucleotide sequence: TGCAGCGTTGAATCGGATTACAATGAGCAGTTCTTC.

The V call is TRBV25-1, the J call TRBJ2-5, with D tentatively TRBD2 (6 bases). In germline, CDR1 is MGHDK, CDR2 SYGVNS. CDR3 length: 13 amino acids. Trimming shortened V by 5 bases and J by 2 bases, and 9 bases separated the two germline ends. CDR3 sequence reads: CASSKSGQETQYF. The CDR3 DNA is TGTGCCAGCAGTAAAAGCGGGCAAGAGACCCAGTACTTC.

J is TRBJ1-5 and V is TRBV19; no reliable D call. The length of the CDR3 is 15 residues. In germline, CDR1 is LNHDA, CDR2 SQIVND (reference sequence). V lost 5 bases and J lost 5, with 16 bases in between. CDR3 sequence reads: CASSPEIQEDQPQHF. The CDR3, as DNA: TGTGCCAGTAGTCCCGAAATTCAGGAGGATCAGCCCCAGCATTTT.

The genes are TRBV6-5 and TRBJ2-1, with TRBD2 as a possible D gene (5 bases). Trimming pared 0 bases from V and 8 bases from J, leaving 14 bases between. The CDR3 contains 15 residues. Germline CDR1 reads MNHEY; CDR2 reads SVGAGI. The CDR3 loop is CASSYSTGFSDEQFF. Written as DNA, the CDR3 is TGTGCCAGCAGTTACTCAACTGGATTTAGCGATGAGCAGTTCTTC.

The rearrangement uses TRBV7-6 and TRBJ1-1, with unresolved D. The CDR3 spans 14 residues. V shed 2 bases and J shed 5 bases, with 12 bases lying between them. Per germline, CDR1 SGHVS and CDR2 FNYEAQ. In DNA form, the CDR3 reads TGTGCCAGCAGCTTAAAGCAGGAGGCAACTGAAGCTTTCTTT. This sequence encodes CASSLKQEATEAFF.

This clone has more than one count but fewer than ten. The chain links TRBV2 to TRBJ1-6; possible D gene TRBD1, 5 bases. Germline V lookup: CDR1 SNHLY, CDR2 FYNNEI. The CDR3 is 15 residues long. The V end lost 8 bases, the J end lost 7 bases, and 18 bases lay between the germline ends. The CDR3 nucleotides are TGTGCCAGCGGGGAGTTTGGGCAGGGCAATTCACCCCTCCACTTT. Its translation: CASGEFGQGNSPLHF.

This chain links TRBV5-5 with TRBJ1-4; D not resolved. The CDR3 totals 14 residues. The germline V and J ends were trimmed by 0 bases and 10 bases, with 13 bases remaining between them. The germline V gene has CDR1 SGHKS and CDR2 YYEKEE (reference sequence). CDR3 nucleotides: TGTGCCAGCAGCTTGGGCCTTGTGAAAGTAAAACTGTTTTTT. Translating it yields CASSLGLVKVKLFF. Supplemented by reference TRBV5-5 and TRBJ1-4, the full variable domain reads DAGVTQSPTHLIKTRGQQVTLRCSPISGHKSVSWYQQVLGQGPQFIFQYYEKEERGRGNFPDRFSARQFPNYSSELNVNALLLGDSALYLCASSLGLVKVKLFFGSGTQLSVL.